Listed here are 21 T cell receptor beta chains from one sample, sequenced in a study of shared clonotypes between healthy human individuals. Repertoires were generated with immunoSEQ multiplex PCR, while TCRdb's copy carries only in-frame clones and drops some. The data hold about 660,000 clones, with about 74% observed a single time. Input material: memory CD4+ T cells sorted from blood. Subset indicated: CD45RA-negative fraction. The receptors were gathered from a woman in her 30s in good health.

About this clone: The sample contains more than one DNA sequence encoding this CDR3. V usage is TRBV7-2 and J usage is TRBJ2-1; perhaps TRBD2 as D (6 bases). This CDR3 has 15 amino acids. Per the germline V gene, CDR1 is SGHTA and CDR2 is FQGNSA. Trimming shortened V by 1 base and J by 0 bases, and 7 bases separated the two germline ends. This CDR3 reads CASSLDGSSYNEQFF. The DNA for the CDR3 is TGTGCCAGCAGCTTAGACGGGAGCTCCTACAATGAGCAGTTCTTC.

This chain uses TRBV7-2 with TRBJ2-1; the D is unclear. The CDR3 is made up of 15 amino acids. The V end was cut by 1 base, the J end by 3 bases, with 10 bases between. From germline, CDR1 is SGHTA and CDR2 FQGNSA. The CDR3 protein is CASSLDRARYNEQFF. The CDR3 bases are TGTGCCAGCAGCTTAGATCGAGCGCGCTACAATGAGCAGTTCTTC.

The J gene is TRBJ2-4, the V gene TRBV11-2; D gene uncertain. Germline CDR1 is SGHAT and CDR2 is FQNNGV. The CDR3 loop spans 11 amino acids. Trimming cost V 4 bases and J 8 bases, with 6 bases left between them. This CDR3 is CASSSGDIQYF. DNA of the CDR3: TGTGCCAGCAGCTCGGGTGACATTCAGTACTTC.

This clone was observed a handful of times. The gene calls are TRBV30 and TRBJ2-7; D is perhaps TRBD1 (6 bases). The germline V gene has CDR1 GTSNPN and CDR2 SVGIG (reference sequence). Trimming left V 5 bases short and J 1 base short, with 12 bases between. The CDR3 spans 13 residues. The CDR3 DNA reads TGTGCCTGGGTCCTAGGGGGATCCTACGAGCAGTACTTC. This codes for CAWVLGGSYEQYF.

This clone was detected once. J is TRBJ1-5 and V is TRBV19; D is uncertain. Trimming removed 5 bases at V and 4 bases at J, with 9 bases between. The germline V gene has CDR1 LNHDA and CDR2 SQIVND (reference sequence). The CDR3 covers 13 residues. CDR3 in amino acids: CASSPLVNQPQHF. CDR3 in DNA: TGTGCCAGTAGTCCTCTGGTGAATCAGCCCCAGCATTTT.

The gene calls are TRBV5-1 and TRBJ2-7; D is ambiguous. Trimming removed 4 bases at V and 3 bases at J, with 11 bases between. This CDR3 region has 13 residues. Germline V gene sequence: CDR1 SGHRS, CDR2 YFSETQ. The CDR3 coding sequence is TGCGCCAGCAGCGGATTCACGAACTACGAGCAGTACTTC. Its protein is CASSGFTNYEQYF. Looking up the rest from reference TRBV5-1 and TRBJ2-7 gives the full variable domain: KAGVTQTPRYLIKTRGQQVTLSCSPISGHRSVSWYQQTPGQGLQFLFEYFSETQRNKGNFPGRFSGRQFSNSRSEMNVSTLELGDSALYLCASSGFTNYEQYFGPGTRLTVT.

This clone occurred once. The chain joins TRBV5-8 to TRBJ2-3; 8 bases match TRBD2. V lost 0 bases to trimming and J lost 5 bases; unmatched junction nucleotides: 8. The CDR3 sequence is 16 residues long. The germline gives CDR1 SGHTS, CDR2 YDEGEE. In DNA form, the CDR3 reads TGTGCCAGCAGCTTGGCCTGGCTAGCGGGTCAAGATACGCAGTATTTT. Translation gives CASSLAWLAGQDTQYF.

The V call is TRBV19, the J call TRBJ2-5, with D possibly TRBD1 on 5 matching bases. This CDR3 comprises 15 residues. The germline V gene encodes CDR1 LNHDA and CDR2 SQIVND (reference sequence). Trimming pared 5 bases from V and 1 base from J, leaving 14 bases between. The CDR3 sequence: CASSPRTGLQETQYF. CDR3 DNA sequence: TGTGCCAGTAGTCCCCGAACAGGTCTCCAAGAGACCCAGTACTTC.

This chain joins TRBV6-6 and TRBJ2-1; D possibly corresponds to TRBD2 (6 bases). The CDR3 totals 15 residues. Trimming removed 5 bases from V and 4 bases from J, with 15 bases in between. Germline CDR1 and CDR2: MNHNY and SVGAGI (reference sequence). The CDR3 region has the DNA TGTGCCAGCAGTGGTTTGGGCGGGAAGTACAATGAGCAGTTCTTC. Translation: CASSGLGGKYNEQFF.

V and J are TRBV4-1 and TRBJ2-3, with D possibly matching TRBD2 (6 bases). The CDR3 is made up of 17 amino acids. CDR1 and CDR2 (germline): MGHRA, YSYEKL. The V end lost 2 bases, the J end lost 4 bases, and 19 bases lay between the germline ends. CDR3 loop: CASSQPTAGRPSDTQYF. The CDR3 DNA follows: TGCGCCAGCAGCCAACCTACAGCGGGCCGTCCGTCAGATACGCAGTATTTT.

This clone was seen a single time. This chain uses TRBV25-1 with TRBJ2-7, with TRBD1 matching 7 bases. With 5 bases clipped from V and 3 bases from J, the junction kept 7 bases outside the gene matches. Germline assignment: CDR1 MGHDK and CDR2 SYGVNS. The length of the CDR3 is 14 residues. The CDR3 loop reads CASSKQGLGYEQYF. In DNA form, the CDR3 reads TGTGCCAGCAGTAAACAGGGGCTGGGCTACGAGCAGTACTTC.

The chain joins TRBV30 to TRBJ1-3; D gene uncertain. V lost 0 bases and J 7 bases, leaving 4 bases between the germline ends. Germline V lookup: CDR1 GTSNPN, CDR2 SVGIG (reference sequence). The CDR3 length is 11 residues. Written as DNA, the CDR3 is TGTGCCTGGAGTGTATTCAACACCATATATTTT. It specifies CAWSVFNTIYF.

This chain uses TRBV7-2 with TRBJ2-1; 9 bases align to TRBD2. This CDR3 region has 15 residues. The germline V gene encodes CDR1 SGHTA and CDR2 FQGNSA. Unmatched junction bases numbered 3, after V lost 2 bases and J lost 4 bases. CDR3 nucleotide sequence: TGTGCCAGCAGCTTATATAGCGGGGGATACAATGAGCAGTTCTTC. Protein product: CASSLYSGGYNEQFF.

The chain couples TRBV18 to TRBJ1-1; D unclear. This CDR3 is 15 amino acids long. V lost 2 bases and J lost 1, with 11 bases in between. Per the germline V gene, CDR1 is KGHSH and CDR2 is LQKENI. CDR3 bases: TGTGCCAGCTCACCAACCACAGAACCGAACACTGAAGCTTTCTTT. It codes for CASSPTTEPNTEAFF.

CDR3 nucleotide sequence: TGTGCCAGCAGCAATCTCTATAGCTCCTACAATGAGCAGTTCTTC. This encodes CASSNLYSSYNEQFF. This chain connects TRBV5-4 to TRBJ2-1; D is uncertain. Trimming took off 4 bases at V and 0 bases at J, with 11 bases between the two ends. This CDR3 is built from 15 residues. Germline V lookup: CDR1 SGHNT, CDR2 YYREEE (reference sequence). The variable domain in full, with the rest retrieved from reference TRBV5-4 and TRBJ2-1, is ETGVTQSPTHLIKTRGQQVTLRCSSQSGHNTVSWYQQALGQGPQFIFQYYREEENGRGNFPPRFSGLQFPNYSSELNVNALELDDSALYLCASSNLYSSYNEQFFGPGTRLTVL.

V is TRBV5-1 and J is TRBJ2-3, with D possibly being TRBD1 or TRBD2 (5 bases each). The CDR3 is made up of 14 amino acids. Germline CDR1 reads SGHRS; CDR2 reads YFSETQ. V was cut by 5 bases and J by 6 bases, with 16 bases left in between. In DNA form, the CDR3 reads TGCGCCAGCAGGCCGGGGCTCGAGAGCGATACGCAGTATTTT. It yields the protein CASRPGLESDTQYF.

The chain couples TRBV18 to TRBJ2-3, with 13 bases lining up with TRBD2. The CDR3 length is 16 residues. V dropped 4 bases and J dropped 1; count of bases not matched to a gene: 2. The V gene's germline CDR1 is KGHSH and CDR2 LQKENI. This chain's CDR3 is CASSLGLAGRTDTQYF. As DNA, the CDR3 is TGTGCCAGCTCACTGGGACTAGCGGGGCGCACAGATACGCAGTATTTT.

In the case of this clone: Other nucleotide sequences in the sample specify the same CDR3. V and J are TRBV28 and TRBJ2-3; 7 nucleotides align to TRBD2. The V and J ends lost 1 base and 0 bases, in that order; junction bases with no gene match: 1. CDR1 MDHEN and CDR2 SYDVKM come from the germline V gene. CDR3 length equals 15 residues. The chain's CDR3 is CASSLSSGSTDTQYF. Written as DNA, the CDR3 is TGTGCCAGCAGTTTATCTAGCGGCAGCACAGATACGCAGTATTTT.

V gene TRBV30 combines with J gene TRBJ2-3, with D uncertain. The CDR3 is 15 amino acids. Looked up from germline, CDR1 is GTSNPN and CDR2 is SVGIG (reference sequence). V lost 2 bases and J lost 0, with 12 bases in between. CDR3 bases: TGTGCCTGGAGTCTGCAATCTGCTAGCACAGATACGCAGTATTTT. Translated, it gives CAWSLQSASTDTQYF. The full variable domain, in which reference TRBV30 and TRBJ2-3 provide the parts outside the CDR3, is SQTIHQWPATLVQPVGSPLSLECTVEGTSNPNLYWYRQAAGRGLQLLFYSVGIGQISSEVPQNLSASRPQDRQFILSSKKLLLSDSGFYLCAWSLQSASTDTQYFGPGTRLTVL.

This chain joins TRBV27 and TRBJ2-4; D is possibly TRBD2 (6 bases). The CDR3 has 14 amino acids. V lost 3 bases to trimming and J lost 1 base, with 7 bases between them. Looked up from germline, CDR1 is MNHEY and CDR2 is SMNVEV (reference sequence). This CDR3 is CASSFAGAKNIQYF. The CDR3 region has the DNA TGTGCCAGCAGTTTTGCGGGGGCCAAAAACATTCAGTACTTC.

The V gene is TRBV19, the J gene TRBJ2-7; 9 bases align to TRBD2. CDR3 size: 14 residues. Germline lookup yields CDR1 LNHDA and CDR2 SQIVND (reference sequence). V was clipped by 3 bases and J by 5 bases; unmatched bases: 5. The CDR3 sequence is CASSIGTSIHEQYF. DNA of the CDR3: TGTGCCAGTAGTATCGGGACTAGCATCCACGAGCAGTACTTC.